The subject of this entry is one T cell receptor (beta chain). No antigen is known for it. The entry originates in a study of a mutant IDH1 vaccine in newly diagnosed glioma. Time point meaning: week 35, safety follow-up. What each vaccine dose contained was 300 ug of mutant IDH1 20-mer peptide, accompanied by topical imiquimod. Assay: immunoSEQ multiplex PCR; the TCRdb copy retains only in-frame clones and omits some. The repertoire includes approximately 50,000 clones, 65% to 85% of them detected once, and 6.7% sits in the top ten. Germline CDR1 is SGHRS and CDR2 is YFSETQ. Deletions cut 2 bases from V and 4 bases from J, with 11 bases between. The CDR3 totals 14 residues.

This chain uses TRBV5-1 with TRBJ2-3; the D gene is possibly TRBD1 (5 bases). This sequence originates from a middle-aged man with glioma. The specimen was PBMCs, collected from a glioma patient whose treatment included an IDH1 peptide vaccine. In nucleotides, the CDR3 is TGCGCCAGCAGCTTTGGAGTGGGGCCAGATACGCAGTATTTT. This gives the protein CASSFGVGPDTQYF.